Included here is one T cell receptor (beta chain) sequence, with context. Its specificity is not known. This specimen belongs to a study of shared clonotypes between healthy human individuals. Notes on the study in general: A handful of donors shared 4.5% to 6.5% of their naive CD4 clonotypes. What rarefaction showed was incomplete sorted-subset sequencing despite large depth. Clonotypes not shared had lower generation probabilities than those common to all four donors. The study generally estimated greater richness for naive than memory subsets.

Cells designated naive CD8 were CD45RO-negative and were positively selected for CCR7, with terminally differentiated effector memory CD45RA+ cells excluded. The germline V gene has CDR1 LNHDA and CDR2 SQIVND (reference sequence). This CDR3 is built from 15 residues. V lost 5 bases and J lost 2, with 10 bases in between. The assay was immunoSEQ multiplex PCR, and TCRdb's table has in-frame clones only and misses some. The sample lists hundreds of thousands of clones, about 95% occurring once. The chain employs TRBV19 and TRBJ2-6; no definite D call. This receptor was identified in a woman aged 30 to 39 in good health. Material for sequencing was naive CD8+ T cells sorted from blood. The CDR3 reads CASSHLPAGANVLTF. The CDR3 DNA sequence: TGTGCCAGTAGTCACCTACCTGCTGGGGCCAACGTCCTGACTTTC. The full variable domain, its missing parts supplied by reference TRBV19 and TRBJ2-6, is DGGITQSPKYLFRKEGQNVTLSCEQNLNHDAMYWYRQDPGQGLRLIYYSQIVNDFQKGDIAEGYSVSREKKESFPLTVTSAQKNPTAFYLCASSHLPAGANVLTFGAGSRLTVL.